This TCR beta chain comes out of a study of regulatory T cells in long-lasting Graves disease. This clonotype was counted at least ten times. As to time point: newly diagnosed GD, antithyroid drugs for less than 3 months. PBMC RNA served as the TCR library source. About 9.1 milliliters of peripheral blood went into EDTA tubes. TCR beta libraries were built with iRepertoire HTBI primers and Arm-PCR of CDR3 regions. A single record per CDR3 protein comes from TCRdb applying MiXCR to the multiplex PCR reads. Here the sample spans under 400,000 distinct CDR3 sequences, over 15% being singletons. This CDR3 comprises 14 residues. Trimming removed 1 base at V and 5 bases at J, with 9 bases between. The germline CDR1 and CDR2 sequences are SGHVS and FQNEAQ. The data were also submitted as part of a second study, on T cells in Graves' hyperthyroidism and ophthalmopathy. As that study records: Model output signaled ophthalmopathy a median roughly 6 months ahead of onset.

The V gene is TRBV7-8, the J gene TRBJ1-5; D unclear. The sample was peripheral blood mononuclear cells (PBMCs), taken at new diagnosis, from a patient treated with antithyroid drugs. The clonotype was recovered from a man in his forties with Graves disease. The CDR3 bases are TGTGCCAGCAGCTTAGATTCGTTGTATCAGCCCCAGCATTTT. Its translation is CASSLDSLYQPQHF.